This T cell receptor (beta chain) was obtained from a study of shared clonotypes between healthy human individuals. All participating donors were Caucasian adults from Nashville, Tennessee. TCRdb's copy holds only in-frame clones and misses some; the assay was immunoSEQ multiplex PCR. The profile shows around 2.5 million clones, approximately 93% of them singletons. J was trimmed by 6 bases and V by 6 bases; bases with no gene match: 6. This CDR3 has 14 amino acids. The V gene's germline CDR1 is LNHDA and CDR2 SQIVND (reference sequence). The chain is built from TRBV19 and TRBJ2-2; 8 bases align to TRBD2. The source material was naive CD4+ T cells from PBMCs. Described subset: CD45RA+ positively selected. This receptor was identified in a man aged 18 to 30 in good health. Some clones in this sample may be carry-over from other donors' samples. The CDR3 protein is CASSPGREAGELFF. The CDR3 region has the DNA TGTGCCAGTAGCCCGGGGCGGGAGGCCGGGGAGCTGTTTTTT.